The 5 T cell receptor beta chains below come from one sample, sequenced in a study of T cells in localized non-small cell lung cancer. Produced via immunoSEQ multiplex PCR; TCRdb's table is partial and in-frame only. The sample records under 55,000 clones, about 91% being singletons. The source material was PBMCs, sampled before any cancer treatment. The source of these receptors is a woman aged 35 to 75 with stage II lung adenocarcinoma.

In regard to this clone: At one boundary the junction diverges from the germline segment, which might be a read error. CDR3 DNA sequence: TGTGCCGGCAGCTCGGGACGGGACACCGGGGAGCTGTTTTTT. Its protein product is CAGSSGRDTGELFF. This sequence joins TRBV7-7 and TRBJ2-2, with D perhaps assigned TRBD1 or TRBD2 (5 bases each). Looked up from germline, CDR1 is SSHAT and CDR2 is FNYEAQ (reference sequence). CDR3 length: 14 amino acids. The full variable domain, its missing parts supplied by reference TRBV7-7 and TRBJ2-2, is GAGVSQSPRYKVTKRGQDVTLRCDPISSHATLYWYQQALGQGPEFLTYFNYEAQPDKSGLPSDRFSAERPEGSISTLTIQRTEQRDSAMYRCAGSSGRDTGELFFGEGSRLTVL.

V is TRBV5-1 and J is TRBJ1-1; possible D gene TRBD1, 6 bases. V was shortened by 2 bases and J by 3 bases, with 11 bases between the two germline ends. This CDR3 spans 14 amino acids. From germline, CDR1 is SGHRS and CDR2 YFSETQ. This chain's CDR3 is CASSLQGWDTEAFF. The CDR3 DNA reads TGCGCCAGCAGCTTACAGGGTTGGGACACTGAAGCTTTCTTT.

This chain's CDR3 is CAIQGGVRTHSPLHF. DNA for the CDR3: TGTGCCATCCAGGGGGGGGTCCGAACTCATTCACCCCTCCACTTT. This chain links TRBV7-9 with TRBJ1-6; 7 positions match TRBD1. This CDR3 is 15 amino acids long. V was clipped by 10 bases and J by 8 bases; unmatched bases: 14. Per germline, CDR1 SEHNR and CDR2 FQNEAQ (reference sequence).

The table lists this clone with a count of one. The rearrangement uses TRBV19 and TRBJ1-1; tentatively, D is TRBD1 (6 bases). Per the germline V gene, CDR1 is LNHDA and CDR2 is SQIVND (reference sequence). This CDR3 spans 14 amino acids. The V and J ends lost 5 bases and 5 bases respectively, with 15 bases between them. As DNA, the CDR3 is TGTGCCAGTAGTTCACGGGGGGCGCGTACTGAAGCTTTCTTT. Protein: CASSSRGARTEAFF. Variable domain in full (rest from reference TRBV19 and TRBJ1-1): DGGITQSPKYLFRKEGQNVTLSCEQNLNHDAMYWYRQDPGQGLRLIYYSQIVNDFQKGDIAEGYSVSREKKESFPLTVTSAQKNPTAFYLCASSSRGARTEAFFGQGTRLTVV.

This clone was seen a few times. The chain has TRBV5-1 and TRBJ1-2; 9 bases match TRBD1. Per the germline V gene, CDR1 is SGHRS and CDR2 is YFSETQ. This CDR3 is built from 14 residues. The ends lost 3 bases at V and 8 bases at J; junction bases unmatched: 8. The CDR3, as DNA: TGCGCCAGCAGCTCCGGGACAGGGAATGACGGCTACACCTTC. This translates into CASSSGTGNDGYTF.